The 15 T cell receptor beta chains presented below share a single source sample, sequenced in a study of beta chain features in type 1 diabetes. Broader study findings: Across all four CD4+ subsets, people with type 1 diabetes showed modestly shorter TCRB CDR3s.

No antigen is known for these receptors. Expressed TCRB transcripts were sequenced, since all the RNA that had been isolated was reverse transcribed. Generated by immunoSEQ multiplex PCR, the TCRdb table keeps only in-frame clones and is missing some. This sample has about 660,000 clones, with over 13% found just once. Sequences were obtained from naive CD4+ T cells from blood. These receptors came from a man aged 18 to 35 with type 1 diabetes.

The rearrangement links TRBV6-6 to TRBJ2-5, with D unclear. Looked up from germline, CDR1 is MNHNY and CDR2 is SVGAGI (reference sequence). Trimming pared 6 bases from V and 5 bases from J, leaving 19 bases between. This CDR3 is 15 amino acids long. For the CDR3, the DNA is TGTGCCAGCAGGGACGTGGGCTCTCGATCTGAGACCCAGTACTTC. Amino acid sequence: CASRDVGSRSETQYF.

This clone was observed many times. The chain is built from TRBV14 and TRBJ2-1; D remains unclear. CDR1 is SGHDN and CDR2 is FVKESK in the germline V gene. The CDR3 runs 13 residues. The V end was cut by 5 bases, the J end by 11 bases, with 16 bases between. In DNA, the CDR3 is TGTGCCAGCAGCTCGGGTCTCGACACAAAGCAGTTCTTC. It yields the protein CASSSGLDTKQFF.

The chain carries TRBV2 and TRBJ1-4; D is possibly TRBD1 (5 bases). Trimming stripped 7 bases from V and 5 bases from J, with 11 bases between. CDR1 is SNHLY, CDR2 FYNNEI, per germline. The CDR3 totals 13 residues. CDR3 DNA sequence: TGTGCCAGCAATAGACAGATGAATGAAAAACTGTTTTTT. Residues: CASNRQMNEKLFF.

The rearrangement joins TRBV6-5 to TRBJ2-7; D is possibly TRBD1 (6 bases). This CDR3 comprises 13 residues. The germline V gene encodes CDR1 MNHEY and CDR2 SVGAGI. Trimming left V 6 bases short and J 6 bases short, with 15 bases between. The CDR3, as DNA: TGTGCCAGCAGAGGGACAACCACTTCCGAGCAGTACTTC. This codes for CASRGTTTSEQYF.

The chain employs TRBV5-1 and TRBJ2-7; D unresolved. Germline V gene sequence: CDR1 SGHRS, CDR2 YFSETQ. Trimming removed 0 bases at V and 0 bases at J, with 13 bases between. There are 16 residues in the CDR3. CDR3 region: CASSLAEVKLSYEQYF. The CDR3 region has the DNA TGCGCCAGCAGCTTGGCCGAAGTGAAGCTCTCCTACGAGCAGTACTTC.

The chain couples TRBV28 to TRBJ1-5; D is unclear. V shed 8 bases and J shed 0 bases, with 14 bases lying between them. Germline CDR1 and CDR2: MDHEN and SYDVKM. The CDR3 has 15 amino acids. CDR3 DNA sequence: TGTGCCAGCCTCCGGTTGGCCTATAGCAATCAGCCCCAGCATTTT. It yields the protein CASLRLAYSNQPQHF.

The V call is TRBV5-8, the J call TRBJ2-5; TRBD1 matches at 9 bases. Trimming cost V 1 base and J 10 bases; bases outside gene matches: 11. CDR3 size: 15 residues. CDR1 and CDR2 (germline): SGHTS, YDEGEE. The CDR3 bases are TGTGCCAGCAGCTTGTGGGACAGGGTACCTCTGGACCAGTACTTC. Translation: CASSLWDRVPLDQYF. Full variable domain (rest looked up from reference TRBV5-8 and TRBJ2-5): EAGVTQSPTHLIKTRGQQATLRCSPISGHTSVYWYQQALGLGLQFLLWYDEGEERNRGNFPPRFSGRQFPNYSSELNVNALELEDSALYLCASSLWDRVPLDQYFGPGTRLLVL.

In this sample, this clone turned up a few times. This rearrangement joins TRBV4-2 to TRBJ2-1; 7 nucleotides agree with TRBD2. CDR1 LGHNA and CDR2 YNFKEQ come from the germline V gene. With V trimmed by 0 bases and J by 3 bases, 5 bases remained unmatched. The CDR3 has 16 amino acids. The CDR3 bases are TGTGCCAGCAGCCAAGATCTGGCGGGGGACTACAATGAGCAGTTCTTC. Translating it yields CASSQDLAGDYNEQFF.

This clone was counted between two and nine times. This sequence joins TRBV18 and TRBJ2-5; the D gene could be TRBD1 or TRBD2 (5 bases each). The ends were cut back, 0 bases at V and 7 bases at J, with 6 bases in the middle. Germline V lookup: CDR1 KGHSH, CDR2 LQKENI. The CDR3 covers 12 residues. CDR3 bases: TGTGCCAGCTCACCACCTGGGGGGACCCAGTACTTC. It translates to CASSPPGGTQYF. Combining the CDR3 with reference TRBV18 and TRBJ2-5 gives the whole variable domain NAGVMQNPRHLVRRRGQEARLRCSPMKGHSHVYWYRQLPEEGLKFMVYLQKENIIDESGMPKERFSAEFPKEGPSILRIQQVVRGDSAAYFCASSPPGGTQYFGPGTRLLVL.

Regarding this clone: The same CDR3 arises from other DNA sequences in this sample as well. The chain couples TRBV30 to TRBJ1-3; D not certain. This CDR3 contains 14 residues. Germline CDR1 reads GTSNPN; CDR2 reads SVGIG (reference sequence). V was trimmed by 0 bases and J by 3 bases, leaving 9 bases between them. In DNA form, the CDR3 reads TGTGCCTGGAGTGTACGCGGCGGTGGAAACACCATATATTTT. Protein: CAWSVRGGGNTIYF. The full variable domain, in which reference TRBV30 and TRBJ1-3 provide the parts outside the CDR3, is SQTIHQWPATLVQPVGSPLSLECTVEGTSNPNLYWYRQAAGRGLQLLFYSVGIGQISSEVPQNLSASRPQDRQFILSSKKLLLSDSGFYLCAWSVRGGGNTIYFGEGSWLTVV.

This clone came up a few times. V and J are TRBV14 and TRBJ2-7, with D uncertain. The germline gives CDR1 SGHDN, CDR2 FVKESK. The CDR3 consists of 14 residues. V lost 0 bases and J lost 12, with 18 bases in between. The CDR3 loop reads CASSQDVLPRRVYF. CDR3 nucleotides: TGTGCCAGCAGCCAAGATGTCCTCCCTCGAAGAGTGTACTTC.

The rearrangement links TRBV30 to TRBJ2-3; the D gene is possibly TRBD2 (5 bases). Trimming removed 3 bases from V and 3 bases from J, with 13 bases in between. The CDR3 contains 14 residues. Per germline, CDR1 GTSNPN and CDR2 SVGIG (reference sequence). CDR3 bases: TGTGCCTGGAGCAGAGGGTTTAGGACAGATACGCAGTATTTT. It yields the protein CAWSRGFRTDTQYF.

This clone has a handful of counts. The chain joins TRBV7-2 to TRBJ2-5; D not resolved. This CDR3 has 11 residues. The V end was cut by 7 bases, the J end by 2 bases, with 5 bases between. Germline lookup yields CDR1 SGHTA and CDR2 FQGNSA. The DNA of the CDR3 is TGTGCCAGCAACGGTCAAGAGACCCAGTACTTC. It yields the protein CASNGQETQYF.

This clone has more than one count but fewer than ten. The rearrangement links TRBV27 to TRBJ2-1; perhaps D is TRBD1 or TRBD2 (5 bases each). The CDR3 is made up of 14 amino acids. Per the germline V gene, CDR1 is MNHEY and CDR2 is SMNVEV (reference sequence). V was clipped by 4 bases and J by 9 bases, with 16 bases between them. CDR3 in amino acids: CASSSMGPGFEQFF. The CDR3 region has the DNA TGTGCCAGCAGTTCCATGGGGCCGGGATTTGAGCAGTTCTTC.

This clone was seen a few times. The chain carries TRBV5-6 and TRBJ2-3; D gene uncertain. This CDR3 has 14 amino acids. Germline V CDR1 and CDR2: SGHDT, YYEEEE. Trimming took 2 bases from V and 0 from J, leaving 7 bases between them. CDR3 nucleotides: TGTGCCAGCAGCTTTGGCTCTAGCACAGATACGCAGTATTTT. Protein product: CASSFGSSTDTQYF.